This TCR beta chain was sequenced during a study of shared clonotypes between healthy human individuals. Across the whole study: The study used three CD4 naive, three CD4 memory, two CD8 naive and one CD8 memory plate per donor.

The CDR3 totals 16 residues. Germline V gene data show CDR1 as GTSNPN and CDR2 as SVGIG (reference sequence). Unmatched junction bases numbered 9, after V lost 7 bases and J lost 2 bases. Profiling relied on immunoSEQ multiplex PCR, and the TCRdb table lists in-frame clones only, not all of them. This sample carries roughly 330,000 clones, around 74% of them seen once, and the ten largest clones take around a tenth. The receptor's source is a man aged 30 to 45 in good health. V and J are TRBV30 and TRBJ1-3; 12 nucleotides align to TRBD1. The sample taken for sequencing was memory CD4+ T cells sorted from blood. Subset here: CD45RA-negative fraction. DNA of the CDR3: TGTGCCTCAACCGGGACAGGGGGCTTAGCTGGAAACACCATATATTTT. Protein product: CASTGTGGLAGNTIYF.